This TCR beta chain originates from a study of beta chain features in type 1 diabetes. Per germline, CDR1 SGHTA and CDR2 FQGNSA. The CDR3 totals 13 residues. The V and J ends lost 2 bases and 4 bases respectively, with 7 bases between them. The authors reverse transcribed all of the isolated RNA, so sequencing captured expressed TCRB transcripts. TCRdb keeps only in-frame clones here, not all; method: immunoSEQ multiplex PCR. The sample has 900,000 or so clones, roughly a sixth seen once. As for this clone: This sample includes further DNA sequences coding for the same CDR3.

This chain joins TRBV7-2 and TRBJ2-3, with D unclear. The origin of this receptor is a young woman in good health. The source material was naive CD4+ T cells from blood. CDR3 in amino acids: CASSLREPDTQYF. The CDR3 DNA reads TGTGCCAGCAGCTTACGAGAACCAGATACGCAGTATTTT.